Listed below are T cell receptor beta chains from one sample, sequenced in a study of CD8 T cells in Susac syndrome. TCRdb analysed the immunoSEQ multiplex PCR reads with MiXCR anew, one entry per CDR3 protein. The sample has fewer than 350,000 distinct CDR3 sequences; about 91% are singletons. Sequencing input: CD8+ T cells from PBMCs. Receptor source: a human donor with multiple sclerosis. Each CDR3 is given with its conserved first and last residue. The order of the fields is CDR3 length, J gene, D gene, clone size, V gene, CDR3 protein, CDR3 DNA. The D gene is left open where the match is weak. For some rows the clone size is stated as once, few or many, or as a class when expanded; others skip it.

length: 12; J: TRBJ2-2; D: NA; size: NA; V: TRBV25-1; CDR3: CASNPSTGELFF; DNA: TGTGCCAGCAACCCCAGCACCGGGGAGCTGTTTTTT
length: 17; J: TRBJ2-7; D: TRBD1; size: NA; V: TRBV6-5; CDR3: CASSYSPRTGGSYEQYF; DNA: TGTGCCAGCAGTTACTCCCCCCGGACAGGGGGTTCCTACGAGCAGTACTTC
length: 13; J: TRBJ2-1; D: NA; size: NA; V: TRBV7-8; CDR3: CASSSGYGNEQFF; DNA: TGTGCCAGCAGCTCCGGGTACGGCAATGAGCAGTTCTTC
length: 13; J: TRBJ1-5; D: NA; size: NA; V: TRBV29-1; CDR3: CSGGGRSNQPQHF; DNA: TGCAGCGGGGGAGGACGGTCGAACCAGCCCCAGCATTTT
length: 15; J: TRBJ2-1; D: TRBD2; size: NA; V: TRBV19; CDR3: CASRGLAGSPDEQFF; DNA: TGTGCCAGTAGGGGACTAGCGGGATCGCCGGATGAGCAGTTCTTC
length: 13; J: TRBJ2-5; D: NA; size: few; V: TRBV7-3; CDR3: CASSLMGGETQYF; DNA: TGTGCCAGCAGCTTAATGGGGGGAGAGACCCAGTACTTC
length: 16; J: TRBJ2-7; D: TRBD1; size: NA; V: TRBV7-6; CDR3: CASSSHRDSPTYEQYF; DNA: TGTGCCAGCAGCTCACACCGGGACAGCCCCACCTACGAGCAGTACTTC
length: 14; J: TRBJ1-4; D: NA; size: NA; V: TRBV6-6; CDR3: CASLPSNLGAKLFF; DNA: TGTGCCAGCTTACCTTCGAATTTGGGAGCAAAACTGTTTTTT
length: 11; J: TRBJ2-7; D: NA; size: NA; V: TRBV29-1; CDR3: CSARLVDEQYF; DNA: TGCAGCGCTAGGTTGGTCGATGAGCAGTACTTC
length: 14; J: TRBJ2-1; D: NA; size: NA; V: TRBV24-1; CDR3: CATSDLGLAGEQFF; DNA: TGTGCCACCAGTGATTTAGGGCTGGCCGGTGAGCAGTTCTTC
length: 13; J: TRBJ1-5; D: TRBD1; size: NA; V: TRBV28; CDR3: CASSFDRGQPQHF; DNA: TGTGCCAGCAGTTTCGACAGGGGGCAGCCCCAGCATTTT
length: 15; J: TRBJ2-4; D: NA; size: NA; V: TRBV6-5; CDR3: CASSYSRLAKNIQYF; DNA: TGTGCCAGCAGTTACTCGCGACTAGCCAAAAACATTCAGTACTTC
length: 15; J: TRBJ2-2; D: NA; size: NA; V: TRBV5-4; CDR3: CASSFEVGNTGELFF; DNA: TGTGCCAGCAGCTTTGAGGTCGGGAACACCGGGGAGCTGTTTTTT
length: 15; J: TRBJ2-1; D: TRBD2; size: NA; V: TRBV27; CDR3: CASSLGLAVHNEQFF; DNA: TGTGCCAGCAGTTTGGGCCTAGCGGTCCACAATGAGCAGTTCTTC
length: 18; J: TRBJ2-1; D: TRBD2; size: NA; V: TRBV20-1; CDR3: CSARDIAGGPRSYNEQFF; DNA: TGCAGTGCTAGAGATATAGCGGGGGGGCCCCGGTCCTACAATGAGCAGTTCTTC
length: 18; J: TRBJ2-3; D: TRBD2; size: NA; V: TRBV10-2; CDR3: CASNRTRLAGASTDTQYF; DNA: TGCGCCAGCAACCGTACCCGACTAGCGGGGGCCAGCACAGATACGCAGTATTTT
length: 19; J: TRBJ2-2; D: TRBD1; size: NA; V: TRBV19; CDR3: CASSIDPPPGQGNTGELFF; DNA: TGTGCCAGTAGTATAGATCCCCCACCGGGACAGGGGAACACCGGGGAGCTGTTTTTT
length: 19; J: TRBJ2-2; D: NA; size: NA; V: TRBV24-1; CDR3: CATSDLRPTGPDNTGELFF; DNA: TGTGCCACCAGTGATTTGAGGCCCACGGGGCCCGATAACACCGGGGAGCTGTTTTTT
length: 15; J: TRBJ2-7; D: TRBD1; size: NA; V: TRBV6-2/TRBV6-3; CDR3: CASRLGRDRGYEQYF; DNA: TGTGCCAGCAGACTAGGCCGGGACAGAGGCTACGAGCAGTACTTC
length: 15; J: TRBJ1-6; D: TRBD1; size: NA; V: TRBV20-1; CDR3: CSAAPGQGGSSPLHF; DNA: TGCAGTGCTGCCCCGGGACAGGGAGGGAGCTCACCCCTCCACTTT
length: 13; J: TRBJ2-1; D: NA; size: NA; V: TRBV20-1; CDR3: CSAEGSTLNEQFF; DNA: TGCAGTGCCGAGGGGTCTACGCTTAATGAGCAGTTCTTC
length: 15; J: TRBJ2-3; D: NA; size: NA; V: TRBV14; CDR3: CASSQGQGWWDTQYF; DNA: TGTGCCAGCAGCCAAGGGCAGGGCTGGTGGGATACGCAGTATTTT
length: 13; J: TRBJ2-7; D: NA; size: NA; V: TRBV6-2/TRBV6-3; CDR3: CASSNGDSYEQYF; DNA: TGTGCCAGCAGCAACGGGGATTCCTACGAGCAGTACTTC
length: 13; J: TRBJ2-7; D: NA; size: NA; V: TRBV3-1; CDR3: CASATGFSYEQYF; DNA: TGTGCCAGCGCTACGGGCTTCTCCTACGAGCAGTACTTC
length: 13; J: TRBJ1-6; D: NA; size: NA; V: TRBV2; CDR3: CASKSGMGSPLHF; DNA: TGTGCCAGCAAGTCGGGAATGGGTTCACCCCTCCACTTT
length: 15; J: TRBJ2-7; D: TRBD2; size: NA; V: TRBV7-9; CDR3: CASSNQGLAGYEQYF; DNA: TGTGCCAGCAGCAATCAGGGACTAGCGGGATACGAGCAGTACTTC
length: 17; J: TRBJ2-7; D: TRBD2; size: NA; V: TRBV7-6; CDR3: CASSLEVGLASSHEQYF; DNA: TGTGCCAGCAGCTTAGAGGTAGGACTAGCGTCTTCCCACGAGCAGTACTTC
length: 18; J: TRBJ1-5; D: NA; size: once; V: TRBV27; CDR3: CASSLSRASSDGNQPQHF; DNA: TGTGCCAGCAGTTTATCCCGGGCATCATCGGATGGCAATCAGCCCCAGCATTTT
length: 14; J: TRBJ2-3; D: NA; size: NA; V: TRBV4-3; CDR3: CASSHRQAADTQYF; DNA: TGCGCCAGCAGCCACCGACAGGCGGCCGATACGCAGTATTTT
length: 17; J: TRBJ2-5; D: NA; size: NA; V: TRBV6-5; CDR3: CASSYSLWAERGETQYF; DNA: TGTGCCAGCAGTTACTCCCTCTGGGCGGAGAGGGGAGAGACCCAGTACTTC
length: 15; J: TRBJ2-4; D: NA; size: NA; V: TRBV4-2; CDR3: CASSQDPGNKNIQYF; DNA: TGTGCCAGCAGCCAAGATCCGGGCAACAAAAACATTCAGTACTTC
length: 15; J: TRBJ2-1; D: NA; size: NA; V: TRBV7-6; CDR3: CASSLAISSYNEQFF; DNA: TGTGCCAGCAGCTTAGCCATCAGCTCCTACAATGAGCAGTTCTTC
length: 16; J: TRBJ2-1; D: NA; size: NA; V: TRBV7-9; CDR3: CASSAYQRQRGHEQFF; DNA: TGTGCCAGCAGCGCTTACCAAAGGCAAAGAGGCCATGAGCAGTTCTTC
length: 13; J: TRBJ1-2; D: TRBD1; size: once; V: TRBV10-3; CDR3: CAITQGAFYGYTF; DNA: TGTGCCATAACTCAGGGGGCGTTCTATGGCTACACCTTC
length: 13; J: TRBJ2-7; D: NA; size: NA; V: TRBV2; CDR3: CASTVGSLYEQYF; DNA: TGTGCCAGCACCGTAGGTAGTCTCTACGAGCAGTACTTC
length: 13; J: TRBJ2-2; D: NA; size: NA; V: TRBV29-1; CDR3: CSADRPNTGELFF; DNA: TGCAGCGCGGACCGACCGAACACCGGGGAGCTGTTTTTT
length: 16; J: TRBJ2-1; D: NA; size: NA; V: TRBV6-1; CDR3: CASSQGFMSSYNEQFF; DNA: TGTGCCAGCTCCCAAGGGTTCATGTCCTCCTACAATGAGCAGTTCTTC
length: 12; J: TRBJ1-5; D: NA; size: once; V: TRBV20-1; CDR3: CSAILLNQPQHF; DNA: TGCAGTGCTATTCTCCTCAATCAGCCCCAGCATTTT
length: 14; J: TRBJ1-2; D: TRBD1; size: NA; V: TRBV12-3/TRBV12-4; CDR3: CASSQTGQYYGYTF; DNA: TGTGCCAGCAGTCAGACGGGACAGTATTATGGCTACACCTTC
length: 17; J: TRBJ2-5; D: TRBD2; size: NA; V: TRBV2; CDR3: CASRDPMTSGGAETQYF; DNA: TGTGCCAGCAGGGATCCGATGACTAGCGGGGGGGCGGAGACCCAGTACTTC
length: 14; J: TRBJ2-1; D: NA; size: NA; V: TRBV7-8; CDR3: CASSLMGSLNEQFF; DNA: TGTGCCAGCAGCTTAATGGGGTCTTTGAATGAGCAGTTCTTC
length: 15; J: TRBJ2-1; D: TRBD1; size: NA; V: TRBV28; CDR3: CASSLGTAIHNEQFF; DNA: TGTGCCAGCAGTCTAGGGACAGCGATTCACAATGAGCAGTTCTTC
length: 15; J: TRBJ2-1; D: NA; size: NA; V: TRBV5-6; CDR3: CASSPPGLSIREQFF; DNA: TGTGCCAGCAGCCCCCCGGGACTGAGCATCCGCGAGCAGTTCTTC
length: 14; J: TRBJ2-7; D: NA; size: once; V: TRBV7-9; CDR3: CASTSGGTPYEQYF; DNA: TGTGCCAGCACCTCTGGAGGGACACCCTACGAGCAGTACTTC
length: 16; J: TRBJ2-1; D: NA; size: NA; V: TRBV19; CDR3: CASSILAGLMNNEQFF; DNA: TGTGCCAGTAGTATTCTGGCAGGGCTGATGAACAATGAGCAGTTCTTC
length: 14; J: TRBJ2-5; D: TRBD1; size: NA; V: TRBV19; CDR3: CASSVQTGQETQYF; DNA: TGTGCCAGTAGTGTTCAGACAGGGCAAGAGACCCAGTACTTC